Sequencing of this T cell receptor (beta chain) was carried out in a study of cytomegalovirus exposure and HLA in healthy donors. Study-level findings and limits: A classifier reportedly called cytomegalovirus status with high sensitivity and specificity. The study recorded 164 TCR beta chains that were cytomegalovirus-associated. Despite most TCR sequences being rare, some public TCRs occurred in many donors. Through in vitro validation, a few CMV-associated chains were shown to be specific for CMV antigens.

Sequenced by immunoSEQ multiplex PCR; TCRdb stores in-frame clones only, minus some. The sample consists of hundreds of thousands of clones, approximately 90% of them appearing once. The CDR3 runs 17 residues. Germline values: CDR1 MNHEY, CDR2 SMNVEV (reference sequence). Trimming stripped 5 bases from V and 6 bases from J, with 23 bases between. Concerning this clone itself: Its cognate antigen is unknown.

The TCR sequence derives from a woman between 18 and 29 years old in good health and CMV-seronegative. V and J are TRBV27 and TRBJ1-5; the D is unclear. Source material: PBMCs. The CDR3 loop is CASSTFLSGSKSQPQHF. For the CDR3, the DNA is TGTGCCAGCAGTACCTTCCTGAGCGGGTCCAAGAGTCAGCCCCAGCATTTT.